These T cell receptor beta chains were read from a single sample in a study of blood T cell repertoires in COVID-19. Profiled with immunoSEQ multiplex PCR; TCRdb holds only in-frame clones, not every one. This table has around 150,000 clones, 65% to 85% appearing once. The sample comprised PBMCs or T cells enriched from blood (not recorded which). These receptor sequences come from a man aged 40-49 years who had recovered from COVID-19. The CDR3 runs from the conserved cysteine through the conserved F or W. A D gene is named only where the DNA matches it firmly. Expanded clones are given a class, and other clones once, few, many or no size at all.

d_call,v_call,clone_size,j_call,cdr3_aa,cdr3_nt
-,TRBV19,few,TRBJ2-2,CASSPGQTYTGELFF,TGTGCCAGTAGCCCCGGACAGACTTACACCGGGGAGCTGTTTTTT
TRBD2,TRBV5-4,-,TRBJ2-2,CASSRSGRNTGELFF,TGTGCCAGCAGCCGGAGCGGGAGGAACACCGGGGAGCTGTTTTTT
-,TRBV18,-,TRBJ2-5,CASSPFRQEETQYF,TGTGCCAGCTCACCATTTCGCCAGGAAGAGACCCAGTACTTC
-,TRBV6-1,-,TRBJ1-4,CASSDTGSGGKLFF,TGTGCCAGCAGTGACACAGGAAGCGGGGGAAAACTGTTTTTT
-,TRBV5-1,-,TRBJ2-2,CASSLHYDQGGGNTGELFF,TGCGCCAGCAGCTTACACTACGACCAGGGAGGGGGAAACACCGGGGAGCTGTTTTTT
-,TRBV18,-,TRBJ1-3,CASSLGESSGNTIYF,TGTGCCAGCTCACTAGGAGAGAGCTCTGGAAACACCATATATTTT
TRBD1,TRBV12-3/TRBV12-4,-,TRBJ1-5,CASTGTGHQPQHF,TGTGCCAGCACCGGGACAGGGCACCAGCCCCAGCATTTT
TRBD1,TRBV3-1/TRBV3-2,few,TRBJ1-2,CASSPGATGGYGYTF,TGTGCCAGCAGCCCAGGGGCAACAGGGGGCTATGGCTACACCTTC
-,TRBV5-4,few,TRBJ2-5,CASSSIGAAETQYF,TGTGCCAGCAGCTCGATTGGGGCCGCAGAGACCCAGTACTTC
-,TRBV11-3,-,TRBJ1-1,CASSFGGGNTEAFF,TGTGCCAGCAGCTTTGGGGGGGGGAACACTGAAGCTTTCTTT
-,TRBV5-8,-,TRBJ1-5,CASSLAGQLNQPQHF,TGTGCCAGCAGCTTGGCCGGACAGCTCAATCAGCCCCAGCATTTT
-,TRBV5-1,-,TRBJ2-1,CASSLEGGAYNEQFF,TGCGCCAGCAGCTTGGAGGGCGGGGCGTACAATGAGCAGTTCTTC
-,TRBV7-8,-,TRBJ1-6,CASLRVEGRGSHPLHF,TGTGCCAGCCTTCGGGTGGAGGGCCGAGGGTCGCACCCCCTCCACTTT
TRBD1,TRBV30,-,TRBJ1-1,CAWRDQFTGDEAFF,TGTGCCTGGAGGGATCAGTTTACAGGGGATGAAGCTTTCTTT
TRBD2,TRBV3-1/TRBV3-2,-,TRBJ2-3,CASSPTSGSTDTQYF,TGTGCCAGCAGCCCCACTAGCGGGAGCACAGATACGCAGTATTTT
TRBD2,TRBV3-1/TRBV3-2,-,TRBJ2-1,CASSHTSVEFF,TGTGCCAGCAGCCATACTAGCGTAGAGTTCTTC
-,TRBV6-5,-,TRBJ1-2,CASSYVAVDNYGYTF,TGTGCCAGCAGTTACGTGGCAGTCGATAACTATGGCTACACCTTC